A single sample gave rise to the 2 T cell receptor beta chains below, sequenced in a study of blood T cell repertoires in COVID-19. Here immunoSEQ multiplex PCR was the method, and the copy in TCRdb shows in-frame clones only, minus some. The table records 100,000 to 150,000 clones, 80% to 90% of them present only once. The source material was peripheral blood. These receptors all come from a man aged 40-50 years with acute or convalescent COVID-19.

V usage is TRBV7-8 and J usage is TRBJ2-3, with 10 bases lining up with TRBD2. The CDR3 runs to 16 residues. Unmatched junction bases numbered 7, after V lost 4 bases and J lost 3 bases. Germline V CDR1 and CDR2: SGHVS, FQNEAQ. The CDR3 sequence is CASSYRTSGYTDTQYF. CDR3 in DNA: TGTGCCAGCAGCTACCGGACTAGCGGCTATACAGATACGCAGTATTTT.

This clone was seen more than once but under ten times. The V and J genes are TRBV12-3 or TRBV12-4 and TRBJ1-5, with D tentatively TRBD1 (6 bases). Trimming removed 7 bases at V and 7 bases at J, with 11 bases between. The CDR3 extends over 12 amino acids. CDR3 region: CASTTGWQPQHF. The DNA for the CDR3 is TGTGCCAGCACAACAGGGTGGCAGCCCCAGCATTTT.